The 24 T cell receptor beta chains below all came from one sample that was sequenced in a study of T-cell reconstitution after alpha-beta-depleted transplantation in children. Unique molecular identifiers were incorporated when the TCRbeta library was constructed. MiXCR was run by TCRdb on the PCR reads, yielding one entry per CDR3 protein. Among hundreds of thousands of distinct CDR3 sequences listed, about an eighth were seen once. This material consisted of PBMCs, mostly from graft donor cells, taken 360 days after TCRalphabeta/CD19-depleted stem cell transplant. The receptors here all came from a male patient aged 5 to 17 who had a stem cell transplant for acute myeloid leukemia, so the T cells may come from the graft donor.

This clonotype was counted only a few times. The CDR3 is CSARDRVRVYEQYF. CDR3 bases: TGCAGTGCTAGAGATCGTGTACGGGTGTACGAGCAGTACTTC. The chain combines TRBV20-1 with TRBJ2-7; D gene ambiguous. The CDR3 has 14 amino acids. Trimming took off 0 bases at V and 4 bases at J, with 13 bases between the two ends. Germline V lookup: CDR1 DFQATT, CDR2 SNEGSKA (reference sequence).

The table lists this clonotype with many counts. V is TRBV12-3 or TRBV12-4 and J is TRBJ2-3, with 9 bases fitting TRBD2. This CDR3 spans 14 amino acids. Trimming removed 1 base from V and 6 bases from J; junction bases left unmatched: 2. The CDR3 bases are TGTGCCAGCAGTTTAGGCGGGAGGGCGGATACGCAGTATTTT. Translated, it gives CASSLGGRADTQYF.

The chain couples TRBV20-1 to TRBJ2-4; D unclear. The V gene's germline CDR1 is DFQATT and CDR2 SNEGSKA (reference sequence). V dropped 5 bases and J dropped 0 bases, with 11 bases sitting between them. The CDR3 covers 14 residues. The CDR3 DNA is TGCAGTGCTGTTCATGGGGTAGCCAAAAACATTCAGTACTTC. Protein: CSAVHGVAKNIQYF.

This clonotype was seen a handful of times. A much bigger clone sits one base away, suggesting this may be a read error. This rearrangement joins TRBV6-2 or TRBV6-3 to TRBJ2-5, with TRBD1 matching 7 bases. Germline CDR1 and CDR2: MNHEY and SVGEGT. There are 13 residues in the CDR3. The V and J ends lost 7 bases and 2 bases, in that order; junction bases with no gene match: 4. CDR3 in amino acids: CASTPGQQETQYF. CDR3 nucleotide sequence: TGTGCCAGCACCCCGGGACAGCAAGAGACCCAGTACTTC.

This clonotype was picked up a small number of times. In DNA form, the CDR3 reads TGTGCCAGCAGCTTAACCCGACTAGCGCAAAATGAGCAGTTCTTC. Translated: CASSLTRLAQNEQFF. The chain is built from TRBV7-3 and TRBJ2-1; TRBD2 matches 8 bases. Losses at the gene ends were 0 bases for V and 7 bases for J; bases not matched to a gene: 5. CDR1 and CDR2 from the germline V gene are SGHTA and FQGTGA. This CDR3 has 15 residues.

V gene TRBV18 combines with J gene TRBJ2-1; the match to TRBD2 covers 7 bases. V lost 3 bases to trimming and J lost 8 bases; unmatched junction nucleotides: 10. The CDR3 runs to 15 residues. Per germline, CDR1 KGHSH and CDR2 LQKENI. In nucleotides, the CDR3 is TGTGCCAGCTCACCCCGCGGGAGTAAACACGATGAGCAGTTCTTC. Its protein product is CASSPRGSKHDEQFF.

This clonotype showed up many times. DNA of the CDR3: TGTGCCAGCAGGGACAGGGAGAACACCGGGGAGCTGTTTTTT. Translated: CASRDRENTGELFF. The rearrangement links TRBV7-2 to TRBJ2-2, with TRBD1 identical over 8 bases. The junction had 1 base not matched to a gene; V was cut back by 6 bases and J by 1 base. Germline V gives CDR1 SGHTA, CDR2 FQGNSA. The CDR3 covers 14 residues.

The chain combines TRBV6-5 with TRBJ2-3, with 7 bases lining up with TRBD1. V trimming: 2 bases; J trimming: 7 bases; junction bases outside the gene matches: 9. The CDR3 is 15 amino acids. In germline, CDR1 is MNHEY, CDR2 SVGAGI. The CDR3 reads CASSYPRQGVYTQYF. For the CDR3, the DNA is TGTGCCAGCAGTTACCCTAGACAGGGCGTCTATACGCAGTATTTT.

At least ten counts were recorded for this clonotype. The chain carries TRBV6-2 or TRBV6-3 and TRBJ1-2; D is ambiguous. Trimming took 0 bases from V and 4 from J, leaving 9 bases between them. The CDR3 loop spans 14 amino acids. Germline values: CDR1 MNHEY, CDR2 SVGEGT. CDR3 in amino acids: CASSYSATGYGYTF. CDR3 in DNA: TGTGCCAGCAGTTACTCTGCGACTGGCTATGGCTACACCTTC.

This clonotype was recorded many times. The V gene is TRBV12-3 or TRBV12-4, the J gene TRBJ2-2; 8 nucleotides align to TRBD1. V lost 6 bases and J lost 3; bases outside the gene matches: 9. CDR3 size: 16 residues. CDR3 amino acids: CASSPLRGPDTGELFF. The DNA of the CDR3 is TGTGCCAGCAGCCCCCTCAGGGGGCCGGACACCGGGGAGCTGTTTTTT.

This clonotype was detected ten times or more. The chain has TRBV7-9 and TRBJ2-1, with D uncertain. The V gene's germline CDR1 is SEHNR and CDR2 FQNEAQ (reference sequence). Between the trimmed V and J ends, which lost 5 bases and 0 bases, there was a span of 11 bases. This CDR3 is 15 amino acids long. CDR3 region: CASSPGPGSYNEQFF. The DNA of the CDR3 is TGTGCCAGCAGCCCCGGACCCGGCTCCTACAATGAGCAGTTCTTC.

This clonotype was counted at least ten times. The chain has TRBV7-2 and TRBJ2-7; D not resolved. Trimming removed 0 bases from V and 0 bases from J, with 6 bases in between. The germline V gene encodes CDR1 SGHTA and CDR2 FQGNSA. CDR3 length: 14 residues. The CDR3: CASSLAASSYEQYF. The CDR3 nucleotides read TGTGCCAGCAGCTTAGCGGCCAGCTCCTACGAGCAGTACTTC. Full variable domain (remainder filled in from reference TRBV7-2 and TRBJ2-7): GAGVSQSPSNKVTEKGKDVELRCDPISGHTALYWYRQSLGQGLEFLIYFQGNSAPDKSGLPSDRFSAERTGGSVSTLTIQRTQQEDSAVYLCASSLAASSYEQYFGPGTRLTVT.

V usage is TRBV29-1 and J usage is TRBJ2-7, with D unclear. The CDR3 is 11 amino acids. Germline CDR1 SQVTM, CDR2 ANQGSEA. V lost 6 bases to trimming and J lost 2 bases, with 8 bases between them. CDR3 amino acids: CSVIEAYEQYF. The CDR3 nucleotides read TGCAGCGTAATAGAGGCCTACGAGCAGTACTTC.

The V and J genes are TRBV28 and TRBJ2-1; 8 bases fit TRBD2. This CDR3 is 16 amino acids long. Germline V lookup: CDR1 MDHEN, CDR2 SYDVKM. With V trimmed by 5 bases and J by 3 bases, 9 bases remained unmatched. DNA for the CDR3: TGTGCCAGCAGTCTGAGCGGGAGTGGTTACTACAATGAGCAGTTCTTC. Protein product: CASSLSGSGYYNEQFF.

This chain connects TRBV25-1 to TRBJ2-7, with TRBD1 matching 7 bases. In germline, CDR1 is MGHDK, CDR2 SYGVNS. J gave up 2 bases and V 2 bases, and 9 bases lay outside the gene matches. The CDR3 is made up of 16 amino acids. In DNA form, the CDR3 reads TGTGCCAGCAGTGAAAGGAGAGGGGGCAATGCCTACGAGCAGTACTTC. Its translation is CASSERRGGNAYEQYF.

Only a few counts were recorded for this clonotype. The rearrangement uses TRBV14 and TRBJ2-1, with 8 bases aligning to TRBD2. CDR3 length equals 17 residues. Per germline, CDR1 SGHDN and CDR2 FVKESK. The junction had 9 bases not matched to a gene; V was cut back by 1 base and J by 4 bases. The CDR3: CASSQGPGGPLYNEQFF. The CDR3 coding sequence is TGTGCCAGCAGCCAAGGTCCGGGAGGGCCTCTATACAATGAGCAGTTCTTC. The entire variable domain, with the rest obtained from reference TRBV14 and TRBJ2-1, is as follows: EAGVTQFPSHSVIEKGQTVTLRCDPISGHDNLYWYRRVMGKEIKFLLHFVKESKQDESGMPNNRFLAERTGGTYSTLKVQPAELEDSGVYFCASSQGPGGPLYNEQFFGPGTRLTVL.

The sample holds a few counts of this clonotype. The chain links TRBV2 to TRBJ2-7; TRBD1 agrees at 7 bases. Germline V gene sequence: CDR1 SNHLY, CDR2 FYNNEI. The CDR3 extends over 14 amino acids. Trimming cost V 6 bases and J 9 bases; bases outside gene matches: 14. The CDR3 region is CASRGDSSTTMQYF. CDR3 bases: TGTGCCAGCAGGGGGGACAGTTCGACTACGATGCAGTACTTC.

In DNA form, the CDR3 reads TGTGCCACCCAAGGGATCGGCACAGATACGCAGTATTTT. Amino acid sequence: CATQGIGTDTQYF. The chain links TRBV2 to TRBJ2-3; no clear D gene. CDR3 length equals 13 residues. V lost 10 bases and J lost 1, with 12 bases in between. Germline-derived CDR1 and CDR2 are SNHLY and FYNNEI.

The sample holds a few counts of this clonotype. The rearrangement uses TRBV4-2 and TRBJ2-7; TRBD2 is a possible D gene (6 bases). V lost 1 base to trimming and J lost 3 bases, with 13 bases between them. CDR3 length equals 15 residues. Germline assignment: CDR1 LGHNA and CDR2 YNFKEQ. This CDR3 is CASSQGEWEDYEQYF. CDR3 coding DNA: TGTGCCAGCAGCCAAGGAGAGTGGGAGGACTACGAGCAGTACTTC.

As to this clonotype: Because the CDR3 is missing its conserved closing phenylalanine or tryptophan, this is likely a read error. The chain recombines TRBV6-6 with TRBJ2-1; no clear D. This CDR3 has 13 residues. Trimming took off 8 bases at V and 0 bases at J, with 8 bases between the two ends. From germline, CDR1 is MNHNY and CDR2 SVGAGI (reference sequence). For the CDR3, the DNA is TGTGCCAGCCTCCCTAGCTCCTACAATGAGCAGTTCTCC. Residues: CASLPSSYNEQFS.

The sample holds many counts of this clonotype. V usage is TRBV11-2 and J usage is TRBJ2-5; D gene unclear. From germline, CDR1 is SGHAT and CDR2 FQNNGV. The length of the CDR3 is 14 residues. V lost 0 bases to trimming and J lost 2 bases, with 7 bases between them. The CDR3 nucleotides read TGTGCCAGCAGCTTAGAGGTCACACAAGAGACCCAGTACTTC. This gives the protein CASSLEVTQETQYF.

The chain has TRBV5-6 and TRBJ2-3; no clear D gene. Trimming removed 4 bases at V and 6 bases at J, with 12 bases between. The CDR3 totals 13 residues. Per the germline V gene, CDR1 is SGHDT and CDR2 is YYEEEE. The CDR3 spells CASSRPSRDTQYF. The CDR3 DNA reads as TGTGCCAGCAGCCGACCCAGTAGGGATACGCAGTATTTT. The full variable domain, completed using reference TRBV5-6 and TRBJ2-3, is DAGVTQSPTHLIKTRGQQVTLRCSPKSGHDTVSWYQQALGQGPQFIFQYYEEEERQRGNFPDRFSGHQFPNYSSELNVNALLLGDSALYLCASSRPSRDTQYFGPGTRLTVL.

The table lists this clonotype with a few counts. The rearrangement joins TRBV3-1 to TRBJ2-3, with 9 bases that match TRBD2. J gave up 1 base and V 0 bases, and 17 bases lay outside the gene matches. The CDR3 has 21 residues. Germline CDR1 LGHDT, CDR2 YNNKEL (reference sequence). CDR3 in DNA: TGTGCCAGCAGCCAAGAAGTGATAGGGACTAGCTTCAGGGGAGGCACAGATACGCAGTATTTT. This gives the protein CASSQEVIGTSFRGGTDTQYF.

This clonotype came up many times. The rearrangement links TRBV4-3 to TRBJ2-5, with a weak D call TRBD2 (6 bases). The germline CDR1 and CDR2 sequences are LGHNA and YSLEER. V was clipped by 0 bases and J by 8 bases, with 16 bases between them. This CDR3 spans 15 amino acids. CDR3 protein: CASSQDGRGGFTQYF. The CDR3 coding sequence is TGCGCCAGCAGCCAAGATGGAAGGGGAGGTTTCACCCAGTACTTC.